A single sample is the source of the 28 T cell receptor beta chains below, sequenced in a study of cytomegalovirus exposure and HLA in healthy donors. The PCR was carried out with 60 Vbeta primers and 13 Jbeta primers. Measured with immunoSEQ multiplex PCR; TCRdb has only the in-frame clones, and not every one. The sample carries under 200,000 clones, roughly 13% recorded once. Sample: PBMCs. The origin of the receptors is a man aged 45-65 years in good health and CMV-seropositive.

The chain combines TRBV6-4 with TRBJ2-3; D is unresolved. The CDR3 is 14 residues long. Germline loops: CDR1 MRHNA, CDR2 SNTAGT. The V and J ends lost 4 bases and 5 bases respectively, with 13 bases between them. Here the CDR3 reads CASSVRGGLDTQYF. CDR3 nucleotide sequence: TGTGCCAGCAGTGTACGTGGTGGGCTAGATACGCAGTATTTT.

The chain couples TRBV6-1 to TRBJ2-3; the match to TRBD1 covers 10 bases. Trimming removed 3 bases from V and 6 bases from J; junction bases left unmatched: 6. The CDR3 totals 15 residues. Germline-derived CDR1 and CDR2 are MNHNS and SASEGT. CDR3 sequence reads: CASSDVDRGPDTQYF. The CDR3 nucleotides read TGTGCCAGCAGTGATGTCGACAGGGGGCCCGATACGCAGTATTTT.

This clone was found a few times. The rearrangement uses TRBV13 and TRBJ1-1; no clear D. Germline assignment: CDR1 PRHDT and CDR2 FYEKMQ (reference sequence). V gave up 4 bases and J gave up 0 bases, with 12 bases separating them. The CDR3 totals 15 residues. The CDR3 DNA reads TGTGCCAGCAGCTCTCGGCGGAAAGTGAACACTGAAGCTTTCTTT. Protein: CASSSRRKVNTEAFF. Combining the CDR3 with reference TRBV13 and TRBJ1-1 gives the whole variable domain AAGVIQSPRHLIKEKRETATLKCYPIPRHDTVYWYQQGPGQDPQFLISFYEKMQSDKGSIPDRFSAQQFSDYHSELNMSSLELGDSALYFCASSSRRKVNTEAFFGQGTRLTVV.

In its sample, this clone was seen a few times. V is TRBV28 and J is TRBJ1-2, with 7 bases identical to TRBD1. Germline values: CDR1 MDHEN, CDR2 SYDVKM. CDR3 size: 16 residues. Germline trimming cut 3 bases from V and 3 bases from J; bases unmatched to any gene: 10. The CDR3 DNA is TGTGCCAGCAGTTTTCCCCCTGACAGGGACGACTATGGCTACACCTTC. Translated, it gives CASSFPPDRDDYGYTF.

This clone was seen a handful of times. The chain recombines TRBV9 with TRBJ2-5; no clear D gene. Germline CDR1 and CDR2: SGDLS and YYNGEE. The V end lost 0 bases, the J end lost 2 bases, and 11 bases lay between the germline ends. The CDR3 extends over 15 amino acids. The CDR3, as DNA: TGTGCCAGCAGCGTAGGGCCTACAGAGCAAGAGACCCAGTACTTC. Translation: CASSVGPTEQETQYF.

This clone has only one observation. The chain combines TRBV14 with TRBJ1-6; TRBD1 might be the D (6 bases). The CDR3 length is 15 residues. CDR1 SGHDN and CDR2 FVKESK come from the germline V gene. Trimming took off 0 bases at V and 8 bases at J, with 11 bases between the two ends. The CDR3 DNA sequence: TGTGCCAGCAGCCAAGATCAAGGACAGTATTCACCCCTCCACTTT. Translation: CASSQDQGQYSPLHF.

The chain links TRBV5-1 to TRBJ2-5, with 7 bases aligning to TRBD2. The assigned J gene may be wrong: the sequence end matches TRBJ2-7 better. Germline CDR1 is SGHRS and CDR2 is YFSETQ. The CDR3 has 13 amino acids. CDR3 bases: TGCGCCAGCAGCTTGGGCGGGGGTCACGAGCAGTACTTC. Translating it yields CASSLGGGHEQYF.

The CDR3 region has the DNA TGTGCCAGCTCGCTTAATACCGGGACAGAGAATGAAAAACTGTTTTTT. As protein: CASSLNTGTENEKLFF. The gene calls are TRBV18 and TRBJ1-4; 7 bases agree with TRBD1. Germline CDR1 KGHSH, CDR2 LQKENI. The CDR3 contains 16 residues. The trim removed 6 bases at V and 5 bases at J, leaving 12 bases unmatched.

The chain combines TRBV5-1 with TRBJ2-1; D possibly corresponds to TRBD2 (6 bases). This CDR3 region has 16 residues. Germline V CDR1 and CDR2: SGHRS, YFSETQ. Trimming stripped 1 base from V and 0 bases from J, with 11 bases between. CDR3 sequence: CASSLTAGNSYNEQFF. The CDR3 DNA is TGCGCCAGCAGCTTGACGGCGGGGAACTCCTACAATGAGCAGTTCTTC.

This chain joins TRBV28 and TRBJ1-5; D perhaps matches TRBD1 (6 bases). Germline CDR1 MDHEN, CDR2 SYDVKM. V was shortened by 6 bases and J by 7 bases, with 10 bases between the two germline ends. There are 12 residues in the CDR3. CDR3 DNA sequence: TGTGCCAGCAGGTTACAGGGACAGCCCCAGCATTTT. The encoded protein is CASRLQGQPQHF.

This chain uses TRBV18 with TRBJ1-1; 7 bases are a match to TRBD1. Germline trimming cut 3 bases from V and 6 bases from J; bases unmatched to any gene: 7. The CDR3 runs to 14 residues. Germline lookup yields CDR1 KGHSH and CDR2 LQKENI. CDR3 DNA: TGTGCCAGCTCACCTGGACAGGTCGGCGCTGAAGCTTTCTTT. Its protein is CASSPGQVGAEAFF.

This clone occurred a few times. The chain has TRBV30 and TRBJ2-3; 11 nucleotides match TRBD2. Germline CDR1 GTSNPN, CDR2 SVGIG (reference sequence). The ends lost 3 bases at V and 0 bases at J; junction bases unmatched: 8. The CDR3 has 17 amino acids. The CDR3 region has the DNA TGTGCCTGGAGCTTACTAGCGGGGGACCCTAGCACAGATACGCAGTATTTT. It specifies CAWSLLAGDPSTDTQYF.

The chain employs TRBV30 and TRBJ2-3; maybe TRBD1 (6 bases). V gave up 0 bases and J gave up 2 bases, with 15 bases separating them. The CDR3 consists of 16 residues. Germline loops: CDR1 GTSNPN, CDR2 SVGIG (reference sequence). CDR3: CAWSVGQGTFTDTQYF. CDR3 coding DNA: TGTGCCTGGAGTGTAGGGCAGGGGACATTCACAGATACGCAGTATTTT.

Comments on this clone: Other nucleotide sequences in the sample specify the same CDR3. This chain links TRBV5-1 with TRBJ1-5; 8 bases line up with TRBD1. V trimming: 7 bases; J trimming: 2 bases; junction bases outside the gene matches: 5. Germline V CDR1 and CDR2: SGHRS, YFSETQ. The CDR3 is 14 amino acids. CDR3 protein: CASSPGQGNQPQHF. CDR3 sequence (DNA): TGCGCCAGCTCACCGGGACAGGGCAATCAGCCCCAGCATTTT.

CDR3 sequence reads: CASSLATGKAFF. CDR3 bases: TGTGCCAGCAGCTTAGCTACAGGGAAAGCTTTCTTT. This chain links TRBV7-8 with TRBJ1-1, with TRBD1 as a possible D gene (6 bases). Per germline, CDR1 SGHVS and CDR2 FQNEAQ. V shed 0 bases and J shed 9 bases, with 8 bases lying between them. The CDR3 runs 12 residues.

In this sample, this clone turned up a few times. The genes are TRBV2 and TRBJ1-5, with D perhaps TRBD1 (5 bases). The CDR3 runs to 15 residues. V was trimmed by 6 bases and J by 4 bases, leaving 16 bases between them. CDR1 and CDR2 (germline): SNHLY, FYNNEI. As DNA, the CDR3 is TGTGCCAGCAGGCCGCAGGGTCTGAGTAATCAGCCCCAGCATTTT. It is translated as CASRPQGLSNQPQHF.

The chain recombines TRBV2 with TRBJ1-5; TRBD1 matches at 7 bases. V gave up 5 bases and J gave up 5 bases; unmatched junction bases: 9. Per the germline V gene, CDR1 is SNHLY and CDR2 is FYNNEI. The CDR3 runs 15 residues. CDR3 nucleotides: TGTGCCAGCAGTCCAAGAGACAGGGTCGATCAGCCCCAGCATTTT. Translation: CASSPRDRVDQPQHF.

In its sample, this clone was seen a few times. The rearrangement uses TRBV7-9 and TRBJ1-4, with D hard to call. The germline V gene encodes CDR1 SEHNR and CDR2 FQNEAQ (reference sequence). The V and J ends lost 7 bases and 2 bases respectively, with 5 bases between them. The CDR3 length is 12 residues. The CDR3 nucleotides are TGTGCCAGCACCCCTACTAATGAAAAACTGTTTTTT. This gives the protein CASTPTNEKLFF.

Of note for this clone: The identical CDR3 is also encoded by other nucleotide sequences in the sample. V gene TRBV7-2 combines with J gene TRBJ1-2, with a tentative D call TRBD1 (5 bases). There are 12 residues in the CDR3. Germline CDR1 and CDR2: SGHTA and FQGNSA. The germline V and J ends were trimmed by 5 bases and 12 bases, with 16 bases remaining between them. The CDR3 loop is CASSLGAGGNTF. CDR3 DNA sequence: TGTGCCAGCAGCCTCGGGGCGGGGGGGAACACCTTC.

In its sample, this clone was seen a few times. V is TRBV27 and J is TRBJ2-7, with TRBD1 identical over 10 bases. The J segment lost 0 bases and the V segment lost 6 bases, leaving 11 bases of the junction unmatched. The germline V gene encodes CDR1 MNHEY and CDR2 SMNVEV (reference sequence). This CDR3 comprises 17 residues. This chain's CDR3 is CASRSLAGTGDSYEQYF. The CDR3 DNA reads as TGTGCCAGCAGATCGTTGGCCGGGACAGGGGACTCCTACGAGCAGTACTTC.

This clone was counted only a few times. The chain has TRBV19 and TRBJ1-6, with 8 bases fitting TRBD1. The CDR3 spans 15 residues. Trimming removed 5 bases from V and 7 bases from J; junction bases left unmatched: 7. Germline V gene lookup returns CDR1 LNHDA and CDR2 SQIVND (reference sequence). The CDR3 DNA reads as TGTGCCAGTAGTCTACCAGGGGGCAGGAATTCACCCCTCCACTTT. It is translated as CASSLPGGRNSPLHF.

This clone has more than one count but fewer than ten. One end of the junction does not line up with germline, which may come from a read error. V is TRBV11-1 and J is TRBJ2-7; no clear D. Germline values: CDR1 SGHAT, CDR2 FQDESV (reference sequence). The CDR3 runs to 14 residues. Here the CDR3 reads CASSLGSSTYEQYF. CDR3 in DNA: TGTGCCAGCAGTTTAGGAAGTTCTACCTACGAGCAGTACTTC.

This clone has more than one count but fewer than ten. The V and J genes are TRBV7-8 and TRBJ2-5; 8 nucleotides align to TRBD1. This CDR3 region has 14 residues. Trimming removed 4 bases from V and 1 base from J; junction bases left unmatched: 2. The germline V gene has CDR1 SGHVS and CDR2 FQNEAQ. CDR3 sequence reads: CASSSTGVQETQYF. The CDR3, as DNA: TGTGCCAGCAGCTCGACAGGGGTCCAAGAGACCCAGTACTTC.

Here the CDR3 DNA reads TGTGCCAGCAGCTTAGCGGTGGGCGTAGTCGACGAGCAGTACTTC. Protein product: CASSLAVGVVDEQYF. This chain uses TRBV7-9 with TRBJ2-7; D unclear. The germline gives CDR1 SEHNR, CDR2 FQNEAQ (reference sequence). The length of the CDR3 is 15 residues. V was shortened by 0 bases and J by 5 bases, with 14 bases between the two germline ends.

The chain combines TRBV18 with TRBJ2-7, with D perhaps TRBD1 (6 bases). This CDR3 has 15 residues. Germline V lookup: CDR1 KGHSH, CDR2 LQKENI. Trimming stripped 2 bases from V and 2 bases from J, with 13 bases between. The CDR3 loop is CASSPSSTGTYEQYV. The CDR3 DNA is TGTGCCAGCTCACCAAGTTCTACAGGGACCTACGAGCAGTACGTC.

V is TRBV27 and J is TRBJ1-2, with 9 bases fitting TRBD1. The germline V gene encodes CDR1 MNHEY and CDR2 SMNVEV (reference sequence). The trim removed 3 bases at V and 5 bases at J, leaving 4 bases unmatched. CDR3 length equals 14 residues. DNA of the CDR3: TGTGCCAGCAGTTTGGGACAGGGAACATATGGCTACACCTTC. It specifies CASSLGQGTYGYTF.

This clone was picked up a small number of times. The V call is TRBV10-3, the J call TRBJ1-2; 8 bases match TRBD1. The CDR3 length is 16 residues. Germline V gene data show CDR1 as ENHRY and CDR2 as SYGVKD. J gave up 1 base and V 5 bases, and 9 bases lay outside the gene matches. The chain's CDR3 is CAISTRAGGGNYGYTF. In DNA form, the CDR3 reads TGTGCCATCAGTACCCGGGCAGGGGGCGGTAACTATGGCTACACCTTC.

This clone was counted a few times. The V and J genes are TRBV12-2 and TRBJ1-5; TRBD1, the table's D call, was not compared with the DNA. TRBV12-2 is noted as a pseudogene. The CDR3 length is 16 residues. The CDR3 sequence is CASRFSPDRTAQPQHF. For the CDR3, the DNA is TGTGCAAGTCGCTTTTCCCCAGACAGGACGGCCCAGCCCCAGCATTTT.